This entry lists 15 T cell receptor beta chains sequenced from one sample in a study of regulatory T cells in long-lasting Graves disease. For TCR beta, libraries came from iRepertoire HTBI primers and Arm-PCR of CDR3 regions. Each CDR3 protein gets one entry after TCRdb re-called the multiplex PCR reads with MiXCR. This table has around 400,000 distinct CDR3 sequences, about 20% appearing once. Time point indicated: persistent/refractory GD, antithyroid drugs over 5 years with positive TRAb. The TCR library was prepared using RNA isolated from PBMCs. The source material was peripheral blood mononuclear cells (PBMCs), sampled when the disease was refractory, from a patient treated with antithyroid drugs. These receptors were collected from a female donor with Graves disease.

This clonotype was recorded many times. The chain has TRBV29-1 and TRBJ2-7, with D perhaps TRBD2 (6 bases). Trimming stripped 6 bases from V and 3 bases from J, with 12 bases between. Germline V CDR1 and CDR2: SQVTM, ANQGSEA. The CDR3 is made up of 12 amino acids. CDR3 in DNA: TGCAGCGTGAGGGACTCCAGCTACGAGCAGTACTTC. Residues: CSVRDSSYEQYF.

This clonotype was detected many times. The chain has TRBV2 and TRBJ1-5, with a weak D call TRBD1 (6 bases). CDR1 is SNHLY, CDR2 FYNNEI, per germline. The CDR3 has 16 amino acids. The V end lost 6 bases, the J end lost 1 base, and 16 bases lay between the germline ends. The DNA for the CDR3 is TGTGCCAGCAGCATAGGGGGTACGGGAAGCAATCAGCCCCAGCATTTT. Amino acids: CASSIGGTGSNQPQHF.

This rearrangement joins TRBV6-2 or TRBV6-3 to TRBJ2-1; weak D call: TRBD2 (6 bases). V lost 5 bases and J lost 3, with 17 bases in between. Germline V gene sequence: CDR1 MNHEY, CDR2 SVGEGT. CDR3 length: 16 amino acids. CDR3 nucleotides: TGTGCCAGCAGTGAATTGGGGGGTCTAAACTACAATGAGCAGTTCTTC. Translated: CASSELGGLNYNEQFF.

This clonotype was detected a few times. J is TRBJ1-2 and V is TRBV30; 7 bases are shared with TRBD1. J lost 7 bases, V lost 3 bases, and 8 bases had no gene match. Germline CDR1 is GTSNPN and CDR2 is SVGIG (reference sequence). CDR3 length equals 13 residues. CDR3 in DNA: TGTGCCTGGAGAAGACAGGGACAACGTGGCTACACCTTC. It is translated as CAWRRQGQRGYTF.

To note about this clonotype: This likely comes from a read error, as the CDR3 has no conserved phenylalanine or tryptophan at its end. The genes are TRBV14 and TRBJ1-1; D might be TRBD1 (6 bases). This CDR3 is built from 17 residues. From germline, CDR1 is SGHDN and CDR2 FVKESK. V gave up 4 bases and J gave up 3 bases, with 21 bases separating them. The CDR3 loop reads CASSPLEGHLFDTEAFV. DNA of the CDR3: TGTGCCAGCAGCCCCCTCGAGGGACATCTTTTTGACACTGAAGCTTTCGTT.

This chain links TRBV7-2 with TRBJ1-1; D may be TRBD1 (6 bases). Between the trimmed V and J ends, which lost 2 bases and 3 bases, there was a span of 13 bases. Germline lookup yields CDR1 SGHTA and CDR2 FQGNSA. This CDR3 spans 15 amino acids. The CDR3: CASSLRGVVDTEAFF. The CDR3 DNA sequence: TGTGCCAGCAGCTTAAGGGGGGTCGTGGACACTGAAGCTTTCTTT. Full variable domain (missing parts from reference TRBV7-2 and TRBJ1-1): GAGVSQSPSNKVTEKGKDVELRCDPISGHTALYWYRQSLGQGLEFLIYFQGNSAPDKSGLPSDRFSAERTGGSVSTLTIQRTQQEDSAVYLCASSLRGVVDTEAFFGQGTRLTVV.

The chain has TRBV20-1 and TRBJ2-3, with 11 bases fitting TRBD2. This CDR3 is 14 amino acids long. V trimming: 5 bases; J trimming: 2 bases; junction bases outside the gene matches: 3. Germline V gene lookup returns CDR1 DFQATT and CDR2 SNEGSKA (reference sequence). The CDR3 protein is CSAQTSGTTDTQYF. In nucleotides, the CDR3 is TGCAGTGCTCAGACTAGCGGGACCACAGATACGCAGTATTTT.

V gene TRBV25-1 combines with J gene TRBJ1-1; D gene unclear. Looked up from germline, CDR1 is MGHDK and CDR2 is SYGVNS. V lost 10 bases and J 1 base, leaving 10 bases between the germline ends. The CDR3 is made up of 12 amino acids. The CDR3 DNA sequence: TGTGCCACCACGAGCAGGAACACTGAAGCTTTCTTT. This gives the protein CATTSRNTEAFF.

The chain has TRBV19 and TRBJ2-5; 8 positions match TRBD2. The CDR3 has 13 amino acids. CDR1 and CDR2 from the germline V gene are LNHDA and SQIVND (reference sequence). After removal of 5 bases from V and 5 bases from J, the junction contained 4 bases not matched to a gene. CDR3 protein: CASSSTSGETQYF. The CDR3, as DNA: TGTGCCAGTAGTTCAACTAGCGGTGAGACCCAGTACTTC.

A few counts support this clonotype. This rearrangement joins TRBV29-1 to TRBJ2-5; the match to TRBD2 covers 9 bases. The V gene end was trimmed by 5 bases and the J gene end by 7 bases; junction bases not matched to a gene: 11. The CDR3 has 14 residues. Germline V gene data show CDR1 as SQVTM and CDR2 as ANQGSEA. This CDR3 reads CSVPQLAGSGTQYF. CDR3 bases: TGCAGCGTTCCTCAGCTAGCGGGGTCGGGGACCCAGTACTTC.

This clonotype turned up a few times. The V call is TRBV29-1, the J call TRBJ1-2; D might be TRBD1 (5 bases). Trimming took off 2 bases at V and 4 bases at J, with 11 bases between the two ends. This CDR3 has 13 amino acids. Germline CDR1 is SQVTM and CDR2 is ANQGSEA. CDR3 DNA sequence: TGCAGCGTTGAAACGCAGGGCGGCTATGGCTACACCTTC. Amino acid sequence: CSVETQGGYGYTF.

The V and J genes are TRBV5-1 and TRBJ2-7; D is unresolved. Trimming removed 0 bases from V and 4 bases from J, with 14 bases in between. This CDR3 is 15 amino acids long. Germline loops: CDR1 SGHRS, CDR2 YFSETQ. CDR3 coding DNA: TGCGCCAGCAGCTTGGACATTGCGGACGGGTACGAGCAGTACTTC. Translating gives CASSLDIADGYEQYF.

The chain joins TRBV2 to TRBJ2-3; TRBD2 matches 11 bases. The length of the CDR3 is 15 residues. J was trimmed by 7 bases and V by 1 base; bases with no gene match: 4. The germline V gene encodes CDR1 SNHLY and CDR2 FYNNEI. The DNA for the CDR3 is TGTGCCAGCAGTGAAGAGGCTAGCGGGAGGTATACGCAGTATTTT. Its translation: CASSEEASGRYTQYF. The entire variable domain, with the rest obtained from reference TRBV2 and TRBJ2-3, is as follows: EPEVTQTPSHQVTQMGQEVILRCVPISNHLYFYWYRQILGQKVEFLVSFYNNEISEKSEIFDDQFSVERPDGSNFTLKIRSTKLEDSAMYFCASSEEASGRYTQYFGPGTRLTVL.

This clonotype was seen repeatedly, ten times or more. This chain connects TRBV6-1 to TRBJ2-7; D remains unclear. V was cut by 6 bases and J by 0 bases, with 18 bases left in between. CDR3 length equals 16 residues. The germline V gene encodes CDR1 MNHNS and CDR2 SASEGT. CDR3 sequence: CASSPLPVGRSYEQYF. In DNA, the CDR3 is TGTGCCAGCAGCCCCCTTCCGGTGGGCCGCTCCTACGAGCAGTACTTC.

In this sample, this clonotype turned up many times. The rearrangement uses TRBV12-3 or TRBV12-4 and TRBJ2-5; D ambiguous. The CDR3 is 13 amino acids. The V end was cut by 3 bases, the J end by 5 bases, with 10 bases between. The CDR3 reads CASSFGQLETQYF. For the CDR3, the DNA is TGTGCCAGCAGTTTTGGGCAGCTGGAGACCCAGTACTTC.